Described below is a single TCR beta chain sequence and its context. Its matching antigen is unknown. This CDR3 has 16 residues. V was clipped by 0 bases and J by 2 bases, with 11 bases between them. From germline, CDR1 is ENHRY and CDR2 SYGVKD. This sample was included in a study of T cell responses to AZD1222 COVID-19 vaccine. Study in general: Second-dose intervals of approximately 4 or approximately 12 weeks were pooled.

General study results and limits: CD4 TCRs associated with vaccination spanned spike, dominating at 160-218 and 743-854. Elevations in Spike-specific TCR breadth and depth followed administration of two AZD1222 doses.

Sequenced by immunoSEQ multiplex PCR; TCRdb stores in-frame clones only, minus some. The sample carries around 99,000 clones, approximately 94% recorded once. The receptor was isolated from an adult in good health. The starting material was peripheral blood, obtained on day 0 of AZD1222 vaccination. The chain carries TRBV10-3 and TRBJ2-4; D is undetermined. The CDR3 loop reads CAISESQQLTKNIQYF. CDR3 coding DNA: TGTGCCATCAGTGAGTCACAGCAGCTGACCAAAAACATTCAGTACTTC.